One sample yielded the 28 T cell receptor beta chains listed below, sequenced in a study of T cell repertoires in cytomegalovirus infection. Their antigens are not known. TCRdb independently ran MiXCR on the reads; one entry per CDR3 protein. This table has roughly 54,000 distinct CDR3 sequences, around 30% appearing once. Sequencing was performed on PBMCs, sequenced either directly or after in vitro stimulation (not recorded which). These receptors were collected from a human donor in good health (CMV status not recorded). Some clones in this sample may be carry-over from other donors' samples.

This clonotype came up many times. V usage is TRBV7-2 and J usage is TRBJ2-3; 7 bases line up with TRBD2. V shed 5 bases, J shed 1 base, and the junction held 6 bases outside the gene matches. This CDR3 is 15 amino acids long. Germline CDR1 is SGHTA and CDR2 is FQGNSA. The CDR3 protein is CASSLGSGGTDTQYF. DNA of the CDR3: TGTGCCAGCAGCCTAGGGAGCGGGGGCACAGATACGCAGTATTTT.

This clonotype was counted only a few times. The CDR3 region is CASGAGQVGSPLHF. The CDR3 DNA is TGTGCCAGTGGAGCGGGACAGGTGGGATCACCCCTCCACTTT. The V gene is TRBV19, the J gene TRBJ1-6; 8 nucleotides align to TRBD1. This CDR3 region has 14 residues. CDR1 is LNHDA and CDR2 is SQIVND in the germline V gene (reference sequence). Trimming took 8 bases from V and 10 from J; bases not matched to a gene: 10.

V is TRBV12-3 or TRBV12-4 and J is TRBJ2-3; 10 bases match TRBD2. The CDR3 length is 15 residues. The junction had 5 bases not matched to a gene; V was cut back by 7 bases and J by 1 base. The chain's CDR3 is CASIPSGGRTDTQYF. CDR3 nucleotide sequence: TGTGCCAGCATTCCTAGCGGGGGACGCACAGATACGCAGTATTTT.

This chain connects TRBV6-6 to TRBJ2-5; D is perhaps TRBD2 (7 bases). Germline lookup yields CDR1 MNHNY and CDR2 SVGAGI (reference sequence). This CDR3 has 17 residues. The V end lost 2 bases, the J end lost 5 bases, and 21 bases lay between the germline ends. CDR3 nucleotides: TGTGCCAGCAGTTACCTCGAGGGGAGGGGGGGTGGGGAGACCCAGTACTTC. Translated: CASSYLEGRGGGETQYF.

This clonotype was detected a few times. The chain employs TRBV20-1 and TRBJ1-6; possibly TRBD1 for D (5 bases). Germline CDR1 and CDR2: DFQATT and SNEGSKA (reference sequence). This CDR3 has 14 residues. The ends were cut back, 5 bases at V and 7 bases at J, with 15 bases in the middle. The CDR3 region is CSALRDGSNSPLHF. The CDR3, as DNA: TGCAGTGCTTTGAGGGACGGATCCAATTCACCCCTCCACTTT.

This clonotype was observed a few times. This rearrangement joins TRBV2 to TRBJ2-3; no reliable D call. The CDR3 extends over 13 amino acids. V lost 10 bases and J lost 2, with 13 bases in between. Per germline, CDR1 SNHLY and CDR2 FYNNEI. CDR3 sequence reads: CATLGPITDTQYF. CDR3 coding DNA: TGTGCCACTCTAGGGCCCATCACAGATACGCAGTATTTT.

The chain links TRBV7-8 to TRBJ1-6, with a tentative D call TRBD1 (5 bases). This CDR3 spans 17 amino acids. V lost 1 base to trimming and J lost 0 bases, with 10 bases between them. Per the germline V gene, CDR1 is SGHVS and CDR2 is FQNEAQ. This CDR3 is CASSLGARGSYNSPLHF. The DNA for the CDR3 is TGTGCCAGCAGCTTAGGGGCGAGGGGCTCCTATAATTCACCCCTCCACTTT.

This sequence joins TRBV5-1 and TRBJ1-6, with 8 bases identical to TRBD1. CDR3 length: 14 amino acids. V lost 2 bases to trimming and J lost 10 bases; unmatched junction nucleotides: 5. CDR1 and CDR2 (germline): SGHRS, YFSETQ. CDR3 in amino acids: CASSFGQGRSPLHF. CDR3 in DNA: TGCGCCAGCAGCTTTGGACAGGGACGCTCACCCCTCCACTTT.

This clonotype showed up many times. The CDR3, as DNA: TGTGCCAGCAGCCCCCGGGACAACGTAAGCGGGGCTAATTCACCCCTCCACTTT. This encodes CASSPRDNVSGANSPLHF. V usage is TRBV7-6 and J usage is TRBJ1-6; D is possibly TRBD1 (6 bases). From germline, CDR1 is SGHVS and CDR2 FNYEAQ. The CDR3 runs 18 residues. Trimming took 5 bases from V and 6 from J, leaving 23 bases between them.

This clonotype has just a few counts. The chain joins TRBV7-6 to TRBJ2-2; 10 nucleotides agree with TRBD2. This CDR3 has 16 amino acids. From germline, CDR1 is SGHVS and CDR2 FNYEAQ. With V trimmed by 3 bases and J by 8 bases, 9 bases remained unmatched. This CDR3 reads CASSLEEREGLGELFF. CDR3 nucleotide sequence: TGTGCCAGCAGCTTGGAGGAGCGGGAGGGCCTAGGGGAGCTGTTTTTT.

This clonotype was counted a few times. The rearrangement uses TRBV7-2 and TRBJ2-5; the match to TRBD2 covers 10 bases. CDR1 is SGHTA, CDR2 FQGNSA, per germline. The CDR3 spans 15 residues. V dropped 5 bases and J dropped 5; count of bases not matched to a gene: 8. CDR3: CASSPIAGGVETQYF. The CDR3 DNA reads TGTGCCAGCAGCCCCATAGCGGGGGGAGTGGAGACCCAGTACTTC.

This clonotype was seen repeatedly, ten times or more. The J gene is TRBJ2-6, the V gene TRBV11-2; the D is unclear. The CDR3 spans 17 residues. CDR1 SGHAT and CDR2 FQNNGV come from the germline V gene. Deletions cut 5 bases from V and 3 bases from J, with 17 bases between. The CDR3 sequence: CASSDPRGSFGANVLTF. Written as DNA, the CDR3 is TGTGCCAGCAGCGACCCGAGAGGCTCCTTTGGGGCCAACGTCCTGACTTTC.

This CDR3 is CASSYSLETQYF. Here the CDR3 DNA reads TGTGCCAGCAGTTACTCTCTAGAGACCCAGTACTTC. The V call is TRBV6-5, the J call TRBJ2-5; D unclear. Trimming removed 0 bases from V and 4 bases from J, with 3 bases in between. CDR3 length: 12 residues. The germline CDR1 and CDR2 sequences are MNHEY and SVGAGI.

The CDR3 bases are TGTGCCAGCAGTTACGATCCGGGGCCTGGAAACACCATATATTTT. It codes for CASSYDPGPGNTIYF. This sequence joins TRBV6-6 and TRBJ1-3; maybe TRBD1 (5 bases). Trimming stripped 2 bases from V and 2 bases from J, with 10 bases between. The CDR3 is 15 amino acids. Germline loops: CDR1 MNHNY, CDR2 SVGAGI (reference sequence).

This clonotype was seen just once. The V call is TRBV12-3 or TRBV12-4, the J call TRBJ1-1; D perhaps matches TRBD1 (5 bases). V was trimmed by 5 bases and J by 3 bases, leaving 19 bases between them. The CDR3 covers 16 residues. The CDR3 here is CASSLSRGVLDTEAFF. Written as DNA, the CDR3 is TGTGCCAGCAGTCTCTCGAGAGGGGTTTTGGACACTGAAGCTTTCTTT.

This chain joins TRBV12-3 or TRBV12-4 and TRBJ1-5; possibly TRBD1 for D (5 bases). The length of the CDR3 is 15 residues. Deletions cut 6 bases from V and 1 base from J, with 13 bases between. This chain's CDR3 is CASRAGQQSNQPQHF. The CDR3 nucleotides read TGTGCCAGCAGGGCTGGACAACAGAGCAATCAGCCCCAGCATTTT.

This clonotype was seen once. The CDR3 nucleotides are TGTGCCAGCAGCGGGCCCGGGACTTCGAACACCGGGGAGCTGTTTTTT. It yields the protein CASSGPGTSNTGELFF. The chain employs TRBV5-5 and TRBJ2-2, with D tentatively TRBD2 (6 bases). Trimming removed 4 bases from V and 0 bases from J, with 13 bases in between. The CDR3 covers 16 residues. The germline gives CDR1 SGHKS, CDR2 YYEKEE (reference sequence).

The chain recombines TRBV6-6 with TRBJ2-3; D remains ambiguous. CDR1 and CDR2 from the germline V gene are MNHNY and SVGAGI (reference sequence). The CDR3 has 14 residues. V lost 2 bases and J lost 4, with 10 bases in between. CDR3 sequence: CASSYESVADTQYF. The CDR3 nucleotides read TGTGCCAGCAGTTACGAGAGCGTCGCAGATACGCAGTATTTT.

This clonotype was detected only a few times. The chain has TRBV7-9 and TRBJ2-1; D is unresolved. This CDR3 is built from 11 residues. CDR1 SEHNR and CDR2 FQNEAQ come from the germline V gene (reference sequence). The ends were cut back, 6 bases at V and 7 bases at J, with 7 bases in the middle. In DNA, the CDR3 is TGTGCCAGCAGGGATTGGAATGAGCAGTTCTTC. Protein product: CASRDWNEQFF.

The chain couples TRBV6-8 to TRBJ1-1; 7 bases match TRBD1. Germline CDR1 is MNHGY and CDR2 is SAAAGT. Trimming at V came to 6 bases and at J to 2 bases, leaving 18 bases not matched to a gene. CDR3 length: 18 residues. CDR3: CASSLGGDRSRKNTEAFF. The CDR3 DNA reads TGTGCCAGCAGCCTTGGAGGGGACAGAAGCCGAAAAAACACTGAAGCTTTCTTT.

This clonotype was seen a few times. The V call is TRBV28, the J call TRBJ1-3; possibly TRBD1 for D (6 bases). The CDR3 contains 12 residues. Between the trimmed V and J ends, which lost 11 bases and 2 bases, there was a span of 10 bases. Germline-derived CDR1 and CDR2 are MDHEN and SYDVKM. The CDR3 DNA sequence: TGTGCCGTACAGGGAACTGGAAACACCATATATTTT. Its translation: CAVQGTGNTIYF.

The CDR3 sequence is CASSLWPAIKLNQPQHF. The CDR3 bases are TGTGCCAGCAGTTTATGGCCGGCCATAAAACTCAATCAGCCCCAGCATTTT. This chain uses TRBV28 with TRBJ1-5; D not certain. CDR1 and CDR2 (germline): MDHEN, SYDVKM. The CDR3 runs 17 residues. V was clipped by 0 bases and J by 3 bases, with 15 bases between them.

The V gene is TRBV11-2, the J gene TRBJ1-1; D uncertain. V was clipped by 5 bases and J by 7 bases, with 8 bases between them. CDR1 and CDR2 (germline): SGHAT, FQNNGV. The CDR3 has 11 residues. The CDR3 bases are TGTGCCAGCAGCCCCTTGATTGAAGCTTTCTTT. This encodes CASSPLIEAFF. The full variable domain, completed using reference TRBV11-2 and TRBJ1-1, is EAGVAQSPRYKIIEKRQSVAFWCNPISGHATLYWYQQILGQGPKLLIQFQNNGVVDDSQLPKDRFSAERLKGVDSTLKIQPAKLEDSAVYLCASSPLIEAFFGQGTRLTVV.

This clonotype was seen more than once but under ten times. The chain combines TRBV7-2 with TRBJ2-2; D is uncertain. Germline values: CDR1 SGHTA, CDR2 FQGNSA. This CDR3 has 12 residues. V lost 7 bases to trimming and J lost 1 base, with 4 bases between them. In nucleotides, the CDR3 is TGTGCCAGCACCGAGAACACCGGGGAGCTGTTTTTT. It yields the protein CASTENTGELFF.

This clonotype was detected only a few times. V is TRBV29-1 and J is TRBJ1-1; a possible D gene is TRBD1 (6 bases). Germline CDR1 SQVTM, CDR2 ANQGSEA. Trimming removed 7 bases at V and 4 bases at J, with 13 bases between. The CDR3 loop spans 12 amino acids. CDR3 residues: CSGGGLGTEAFF. The DNA of the CDR3 is TGCAGCGGCGGGGGCTTGGGCACTGAAGCTTTCTTT.

This clonotype was detected only a few times. The rearrangement uses TRBV7-8 and TRBJ2-7; D gene uncertain. The CDR3 loop spans 15 amino acids. CDR1 is SGHVS and CDR2 is FQNEAQ in the germline V gene. V was pared by 1 base and J by 6 bases, with 16 bases between. CDR3: CASSLVRLSPSEQYF. In DNA form, the CDR3 reads TGTGCCAGCAGCTTAGTTCGTCTCAGCCCCTCCGAGCAGTACTTC.

This clonotype was detected ten times or more. The gene calls are TRBV12-3 or TRBV12-4 and TRBJ1-6, with 9 bases aligning to TRBD1. V gave up 4 bases and J gave up 1 base; unmatched junction bases: 8. The CDR3 is made up of 18 amino acids. The CDR3 protein is CASSSTGTGRSYNSPLHF. In DNA form, the CDR3 reads TGTGCCAGCAGTTCCACCGGGACAGGGAGGTCCTATAATTCACCCCTCCACTTT.

The chain joins TRBV7-2 to TRBJ2-3; a possible D gene is TRBD2 (5 bases). CDR3 size: 12 residues. V lost 6 bases to trimming and J lost 6 bases, with 10 bases between them. CDR1 SGHTA and CDR2 FQGNSA come from the germline V gene. CDR3 sequence: CASRRDGDTQYF. The DNA of the CDR3 is TGTGCCAGCAGACGGGATGGGGATACGCAGTATTTT.